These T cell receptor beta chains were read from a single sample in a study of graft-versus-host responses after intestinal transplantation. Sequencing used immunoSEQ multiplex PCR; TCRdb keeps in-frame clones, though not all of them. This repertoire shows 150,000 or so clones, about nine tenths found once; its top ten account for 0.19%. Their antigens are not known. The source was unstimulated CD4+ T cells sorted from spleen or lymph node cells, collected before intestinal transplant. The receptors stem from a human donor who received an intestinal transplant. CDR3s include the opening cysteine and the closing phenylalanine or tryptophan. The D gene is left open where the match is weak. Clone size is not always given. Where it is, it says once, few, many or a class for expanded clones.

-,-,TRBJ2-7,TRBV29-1,TGCAGCGTTGAAGATCCCCAGCGTCCCATAGGGGAGCAGTACTTC,CSVEDPQRPIGEQYF
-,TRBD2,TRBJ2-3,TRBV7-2,TGTGCCAGCAGCCTGCTAGCGGGAGGACTAACAGATACGCAGTATTTT,CASSLLAGGLTDTQYF
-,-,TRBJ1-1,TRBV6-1,TGTGCCAGCAGTGAAGAGGACAGCCCTAACACTGAAGCTTTCTTT,CASSEEDSPNTEAFF
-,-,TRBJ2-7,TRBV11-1,TGTGCCAGCAGCCTCCTTAGGGGCAGCAACTCCTACGAGCAGTACTTC,CASSLLRGSNSYEQYF
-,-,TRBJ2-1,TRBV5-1,TGCGCCAGCAGCACAGGGTACAATGAGCAGTTCTTC,CASSTGYNEQFF
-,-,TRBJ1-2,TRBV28,TGTGCCAGCAGCTCGGGTCCAAACAGACCCGGAGGCTACACCTTC,CASSSGPNRPGGYTF
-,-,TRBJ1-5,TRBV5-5,TGTGCCAGCAGCTTGACAGGGTTGAACAATCAGCCCCAGCATTTT,CASSLTGLNNQPQHF
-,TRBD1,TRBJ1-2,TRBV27,TGTGCCAGCACCCCATCCCGGGACAGGGTGGGCTATGGCTACACCTTC,CASTPSRDRVGYGYTF
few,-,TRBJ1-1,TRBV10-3,TGTGCCATCAGTGCCCGGCCTGGAAACACTGAAGCTTTCTTT,CAISARPGNTEAFF
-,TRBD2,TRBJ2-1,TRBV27,TGTGCCAGCCGTCCTAGCGGGAGAATTAATGAGCAGTTCTTC,CASRPSGRINEQFF
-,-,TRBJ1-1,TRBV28,TGTGCCAGCAGTTCCGGGGGCTTAAACACTGAAGCTTTCTTT,CASSSGGLNTEAFF
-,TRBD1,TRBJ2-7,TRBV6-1,TGTGCCAGCAGTGAGGGACAGGTCTACGAGCAGTACTTC,CASSEGQVYEQYF
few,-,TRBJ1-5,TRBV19,TGTGCCAGTAGTATGTGGACAGACCTCAATCAGCCCCAGCATTTT,CASSMWTDLNQPQHF
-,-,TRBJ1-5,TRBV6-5,TGTGCCAGCAGTCGCGTCCCGGGACTTAATCAGCCCCAGCATTTT,CASSRVPGLNQPQHF
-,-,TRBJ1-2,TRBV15,TGTGCCACCAGCATGAAGGAAGGGTGTGGAAAGACCTATGGCTACACCTTC,CATSMKEGCGKTYGYTF
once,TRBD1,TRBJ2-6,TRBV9,TGTGCCAGCAGCCGAGGAGGGACAGGGGGAGCTGGGGCCAACGTCCTGACTTTC,CASSRGGTGGAGANVLTF
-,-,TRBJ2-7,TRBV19,TGTGCCAGTAGTGCACAGGGTGTATATGAGGAGCAGTACTTC,CASSAQGVYEEQYF
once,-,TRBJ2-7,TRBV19,TGTGCCAGTAGTCCCGGGGAGCAGAGCTCCTACGAGCAGTACTTC,CASSPGEQSSYEQYF
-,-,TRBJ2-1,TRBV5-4,TGTGCCAGCAGCTCCCTTGGTTCCTACAATGAGCAGTTCTTC,CASSSLGSYNEQFF
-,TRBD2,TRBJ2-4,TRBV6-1,TGTGCCAGCGGGGGACTAGCGGGAACCAAAAACATTCAGTACTTC,CASGGLAGTKNIQYF
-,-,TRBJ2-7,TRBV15,TGTGCCACCAGCAGAGGGGGTAAAGGCGACGAGCAGTACTTC,CATSRGGKGDEQYF
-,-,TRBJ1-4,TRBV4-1,TGCGCCAGCAGCCGGACAGAGGGTAATGAAAAACTGTTTTTT,CASSRTEGNEKLFF
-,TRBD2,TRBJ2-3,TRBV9,TGTGCCAGCAGCGTAGGGCTAGCGGGTCGGACAGATACGCAGTATTTT,CASSVGLAGRTDTQYF
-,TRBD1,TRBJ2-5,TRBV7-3,TGTGCCAGCAGCTTAGTGGGACAGGGACTGCCAGAGACCCAGTACTTC,CASSLVGQGLPETQYF
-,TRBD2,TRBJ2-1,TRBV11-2,TGTGCCAGCAGCTTTCGACTAGCGGGAGCCTACAATGAGCAGTTCTTC,CASSFRLAGAYNEQFF
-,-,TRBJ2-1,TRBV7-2,TGTGCCAGCAGCTTAGGGGTCGGCAATGAGCAGTTCTTC,CASSLGVGNEQFF
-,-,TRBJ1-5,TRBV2,TGTGCCAGCAGCGAGGTGGCCGGGGTAGGACCCCAGCATTTT,CASSEVAGVGPQHF
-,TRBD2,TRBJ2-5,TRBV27,TGTGCCAGCAGTTTATCCCAACTAGCGGGAGAGACCCAGTACTTC,CASSLSQLAGETQYF
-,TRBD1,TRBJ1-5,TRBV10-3,TGTGCCATCAGTGAGCTCGGGACAGGGGGGCAGCCCCAGCATTTT,CAISELGTGGQPQHF
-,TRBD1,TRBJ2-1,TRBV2,TGTGCCAGCAGTGAAAGATGGGGGACAGAATCATACAATGAGCAGTTCTTC,CASSERWGTESYNEQFF
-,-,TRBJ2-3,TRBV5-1,TGCGCCAGCAGCTTGGCGATAGATACGCAGTATTTT,CASSLAIDTQYF
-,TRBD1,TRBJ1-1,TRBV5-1,TGCGCCAGCAGCTGGGGACAGCCGAACACTGAAGCTTTCTTT,CASSWGQPNTEAFF
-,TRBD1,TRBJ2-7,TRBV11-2,TGTGCCAGCAGCCCCGGACAGGGGGCATACGAGCAGTACTTC,CASSPGQGAYEQYF
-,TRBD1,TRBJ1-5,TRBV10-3,TGTGCCAGCGGACAGGGGAGCAATCAGCCCCAGCATTTT,CASGQGSNQPQHF
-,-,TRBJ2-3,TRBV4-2,TGTGCCAGCAGCCAAGATAGGGCGGAAGACACAGATACGCAGTATTTT,CASSQDRAEDTDTQYF
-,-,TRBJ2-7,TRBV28,TGTGCCAGCAGTTTATTGGGGACTCTGGGTCGCTACGAGCAGTACTTC,CASSLLGTLGRYEQYF
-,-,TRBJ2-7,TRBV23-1,TGCGCCAGCAGTCATAGGGCCCGGGACGAGCAGTACTTC,CASSHRARDEQYF
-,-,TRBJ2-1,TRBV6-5,TGTGCCAGCAGATCAGGGATTACCAATGAGCAGTTCTTC,CASRSGITNEQFF
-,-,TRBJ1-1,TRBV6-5,TGTGCCAGCAGTACAACGAGTGACACTGAAGCTTTCTTT,CASSTTSDTEAFF
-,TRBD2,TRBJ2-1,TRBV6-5,TGTGCCAGCAGGGCCCTAGCGGGATGGGTTGAGCAGTTCTTC,CASRALAGWVEQFF
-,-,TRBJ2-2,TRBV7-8,TGTGCCAGCAGCTTCATGGACTACACCGGGGAGCTGTTTTTT,CASSFMDYTGELFF
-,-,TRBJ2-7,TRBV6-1,TGTGCCACCAGTACCCGCAATTACGAGCAGTACTTC,CATSTRNYEQYF
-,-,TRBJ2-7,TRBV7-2,TGTGCCAGCAGCTTAGACATAGATCTCCCGGGAGCGCCCTACGAGCAGTACTTC,CASSLDIDLPGAPYEQYF
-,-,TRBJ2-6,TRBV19,TGTGCCAGTAGTGCTATGACCAGCGGAGGGGCCAACGTCCTGACTTTC,CASSAMTSGGANVLTF
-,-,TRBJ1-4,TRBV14,TGTGCCAGCAGCCAAGTGAATAGGGGGGGTGAAAAACTGTTTTTT,CASSQVNRGGEKLFF
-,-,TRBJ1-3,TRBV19,TGTGCCAGTAGTATATGGCGGAGCTCTGGAAACACCATATATTTT,CASSIWRSSGNTIYF
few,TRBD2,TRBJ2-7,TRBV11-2,TGTGCCAGCAGCTGGGATAGCGGGAGTCGTAACGAGCAGTACTTC,CASSWDSGSRNEQYF
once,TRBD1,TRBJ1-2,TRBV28,TGTGCCAGCAGCTATACACAGACAGGGGGCCAGTATGGCTACACCTTC,CASSYTQTGGQYGYTF
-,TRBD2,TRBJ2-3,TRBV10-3,TGTGCCATCAGTGAGCGACTAGCGGGAGTCACAGATACGCAGTATTTT,CAISERLAGVTDTQYF
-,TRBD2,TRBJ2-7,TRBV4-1,TGCGCCAGCAGCCAAGTTAGGGCGGGAGTACCCCTTGGCGAGCAGTACTTC,CASSQVRAGVPLGEQYF
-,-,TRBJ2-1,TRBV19,TGTGCCAGCAACCGGGACGGAACGTACAATGAGCAGTTCTTC,CASNRDGTYNEQFF
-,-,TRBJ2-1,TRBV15,TGTGCCACCAGCGCACTTGGTGGAACCTACAATGAGCAGTTCTTC,CATSALGGTYNEQFF
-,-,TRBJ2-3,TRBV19,TGTGCCAGTAGTACTGGTGATACGCAGTATTTT,CASSTGDTQYF
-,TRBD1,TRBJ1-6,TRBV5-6,TGTGCCAGCAGCACCACCTGGGGACAGGGTCAATCACCCCTCCACTTT,CASSTTWGQGQSPLHF
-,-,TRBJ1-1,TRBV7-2,TGTGCCAGCAACCCTTATGCGAGCTCTGAAGCTTTCTTT,CASNPYASSEAFF
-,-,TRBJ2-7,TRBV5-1,TGCGCCAGCAGCTTGGGATCCCAGGGAAACGAGCAGTACTTC,CASSLGSQGNEQYF